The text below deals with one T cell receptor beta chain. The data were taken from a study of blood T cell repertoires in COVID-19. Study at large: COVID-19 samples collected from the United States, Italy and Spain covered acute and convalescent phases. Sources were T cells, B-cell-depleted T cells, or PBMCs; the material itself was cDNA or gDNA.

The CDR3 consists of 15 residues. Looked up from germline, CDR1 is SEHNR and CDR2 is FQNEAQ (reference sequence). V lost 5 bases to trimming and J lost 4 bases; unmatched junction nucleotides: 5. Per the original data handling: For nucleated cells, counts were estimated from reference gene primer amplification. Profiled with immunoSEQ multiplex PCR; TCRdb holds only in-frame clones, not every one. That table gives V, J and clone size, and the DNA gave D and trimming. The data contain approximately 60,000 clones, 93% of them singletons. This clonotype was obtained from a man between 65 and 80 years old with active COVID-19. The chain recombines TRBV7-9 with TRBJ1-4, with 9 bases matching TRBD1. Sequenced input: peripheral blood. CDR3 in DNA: TGTGCCAGCAGCGTTCGACAGGGGGTTAATGAAAAACTGTTTTTT. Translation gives CASSVRQGVNEKLFF.